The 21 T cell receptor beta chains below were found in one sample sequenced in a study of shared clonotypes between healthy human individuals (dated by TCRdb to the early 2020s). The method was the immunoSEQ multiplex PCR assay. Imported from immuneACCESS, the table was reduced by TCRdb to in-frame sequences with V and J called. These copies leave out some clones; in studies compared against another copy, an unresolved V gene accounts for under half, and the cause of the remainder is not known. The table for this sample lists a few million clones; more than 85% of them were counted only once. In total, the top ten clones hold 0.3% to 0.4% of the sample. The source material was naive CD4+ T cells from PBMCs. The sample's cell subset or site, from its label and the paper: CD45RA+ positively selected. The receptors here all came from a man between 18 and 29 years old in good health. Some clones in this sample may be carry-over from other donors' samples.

The CDR3 spells CASAGTSGSAAYNEQFF. The CDR3 DNA reads TGTGCCAGCGCGGGGACTAGCGGATCCGCGGCCTACAATGAGCAGTTCTTC. The J gene is TRBJ2-1, the V gene TRBV28; the match to TRBD2 covers 11 bases. V shed 8 bases and J 2 bases; nucleotides not matched to a gene: 11. Germline V gives CDR1 MDHEN, CDR2 SYDVKM. The CDR3 totals 17 residues.

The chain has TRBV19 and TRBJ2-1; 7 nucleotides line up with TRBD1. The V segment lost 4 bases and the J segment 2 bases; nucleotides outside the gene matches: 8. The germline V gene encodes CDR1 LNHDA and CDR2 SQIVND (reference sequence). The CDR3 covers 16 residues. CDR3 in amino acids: CASSTLTGRPYNEQFF. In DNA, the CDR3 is TGTGCCAGTAGTACCTTGACAGGGCGCCCCTACAATGAGCAGTTCTTC.

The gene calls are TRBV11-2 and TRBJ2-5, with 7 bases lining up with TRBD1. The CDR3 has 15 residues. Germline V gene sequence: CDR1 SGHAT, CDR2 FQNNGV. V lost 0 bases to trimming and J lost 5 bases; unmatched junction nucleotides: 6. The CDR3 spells CASSLDHGTVETQYF. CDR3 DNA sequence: TGTGCCAGCAGCTTAGATCATGGGACAGTGGAGACCCAGTACTTC.

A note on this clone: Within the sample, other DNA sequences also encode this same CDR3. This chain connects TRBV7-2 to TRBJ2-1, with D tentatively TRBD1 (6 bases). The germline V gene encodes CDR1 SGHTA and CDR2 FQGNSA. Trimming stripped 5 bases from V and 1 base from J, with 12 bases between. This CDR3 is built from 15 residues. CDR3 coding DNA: TGTGCCAGCAGCGCATACACAGGGTCCTACAATGAGCAGTTCTTC. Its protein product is CASSAYTGSYNEQFF.

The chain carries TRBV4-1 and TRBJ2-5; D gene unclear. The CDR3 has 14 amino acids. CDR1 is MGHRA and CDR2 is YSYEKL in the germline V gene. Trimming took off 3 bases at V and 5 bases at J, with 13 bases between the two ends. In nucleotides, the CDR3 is TGCGCCAGCAGCCATCCCCCCGCCCGTGAGACCCAGTACTTC. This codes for CASSHPPARETQYF.

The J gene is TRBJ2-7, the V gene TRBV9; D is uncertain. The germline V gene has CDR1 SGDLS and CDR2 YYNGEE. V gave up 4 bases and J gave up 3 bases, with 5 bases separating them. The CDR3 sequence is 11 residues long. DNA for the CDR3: TGTGCCAGCAGCTTATACTACGAGCAGTACTTC. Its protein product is CASSLYYEQYF.

CDR3 coding DNA: TGTGCCAGCAGCATTTCTAGCGATTCCTACGAGCAGTACTTC. Translating it yields CASSISSDSYEQYF. V and J are TRBV7-2 and TRBJ2-7; weak D call: TRBD2 (6 bases). With 5 bases removed from V and 1 base from J, the gap between germline ends came to 12 bases. The CDR3 has 14 amino acids. The germline CDR1 and CDR2 sequences are SGHTA and FQGNSA.

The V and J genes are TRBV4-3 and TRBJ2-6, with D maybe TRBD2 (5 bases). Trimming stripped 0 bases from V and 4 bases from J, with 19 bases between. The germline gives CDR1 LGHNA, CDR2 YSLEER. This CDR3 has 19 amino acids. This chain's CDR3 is CASSQDPTGMRAGANVLTF. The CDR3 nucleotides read TGCGCCAGCAGCCAAGATCCCACGGGGATGCGGGCGGGGGCCAACGTCCTGACTTTC.

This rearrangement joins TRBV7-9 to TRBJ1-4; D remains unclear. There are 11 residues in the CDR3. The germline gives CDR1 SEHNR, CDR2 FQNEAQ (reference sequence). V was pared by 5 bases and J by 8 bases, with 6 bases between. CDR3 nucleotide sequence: TGTGCCAGCAGCCAGACCGAAAAACTGTTTTTT. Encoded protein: CASSQTEKLFF.

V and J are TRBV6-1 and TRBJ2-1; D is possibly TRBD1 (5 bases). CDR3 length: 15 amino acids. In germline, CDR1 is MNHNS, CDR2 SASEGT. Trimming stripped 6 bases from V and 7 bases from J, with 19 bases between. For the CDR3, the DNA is TGTGCCAGCAGACCCCAGGCAGGGATTTCGAATGAGCAGTTCTTC. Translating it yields CASRPQAGISNEQFF.

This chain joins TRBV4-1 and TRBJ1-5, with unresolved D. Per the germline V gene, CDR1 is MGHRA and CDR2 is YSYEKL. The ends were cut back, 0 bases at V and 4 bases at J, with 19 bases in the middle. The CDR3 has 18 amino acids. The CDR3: CASSQDGSLGLLNQPQHF. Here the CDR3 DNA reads TGCGCCAGCAGCCAAGATGGGAGTCTAGGACTACTAAATCAGCCCCAGCATTTT.

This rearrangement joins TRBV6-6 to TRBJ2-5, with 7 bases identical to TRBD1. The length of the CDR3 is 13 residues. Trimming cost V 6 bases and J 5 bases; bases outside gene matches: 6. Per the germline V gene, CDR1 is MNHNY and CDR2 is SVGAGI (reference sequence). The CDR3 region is CASRQGQAETQYF. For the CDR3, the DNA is TGTGCCAGCAGACAGGGGCAGGCGGAGACCCAGTACTTC.

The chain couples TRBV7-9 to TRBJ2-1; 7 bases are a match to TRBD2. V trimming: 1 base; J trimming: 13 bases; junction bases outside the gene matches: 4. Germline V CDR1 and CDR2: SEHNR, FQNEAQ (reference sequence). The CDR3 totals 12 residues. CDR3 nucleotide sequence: TGTGCCAGCAGCTTAGAAGCGGGGCGTCAGTTCTTC. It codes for CASSLEAGRQFF.

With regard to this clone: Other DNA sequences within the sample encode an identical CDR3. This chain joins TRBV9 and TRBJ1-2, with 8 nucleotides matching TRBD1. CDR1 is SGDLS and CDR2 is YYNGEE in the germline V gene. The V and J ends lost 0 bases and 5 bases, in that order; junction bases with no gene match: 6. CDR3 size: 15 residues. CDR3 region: CASSVGGGTGYGYTF. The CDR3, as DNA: TGTGCCAGCAGCGTAGGTGGTGGGACAGGATATGGCTACACCTTC.

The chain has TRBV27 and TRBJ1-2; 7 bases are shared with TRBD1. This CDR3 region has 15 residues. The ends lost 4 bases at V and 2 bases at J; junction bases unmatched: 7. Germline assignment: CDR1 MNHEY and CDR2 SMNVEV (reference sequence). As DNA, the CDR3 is TGTGCCAGCAGTTCCCACAGGGGAACGAACTATGGCTACACCTTC. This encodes CASSSHRGTNYGYTF.

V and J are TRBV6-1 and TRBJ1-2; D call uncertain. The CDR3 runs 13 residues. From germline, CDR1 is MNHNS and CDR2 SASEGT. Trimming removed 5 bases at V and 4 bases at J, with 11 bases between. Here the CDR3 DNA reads TGTGCCAGCAGTTCCCCATTTGCCTATGGCTACACCTTC. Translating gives CASSSPFAYGYTF.

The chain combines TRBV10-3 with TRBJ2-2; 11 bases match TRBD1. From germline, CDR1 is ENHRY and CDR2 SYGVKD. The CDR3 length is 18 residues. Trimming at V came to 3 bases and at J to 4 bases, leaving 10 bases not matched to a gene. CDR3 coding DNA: TGTGCCATCAGTGACCCAGGGGGGACAGGGGGTATCACCGGGGAGCTGTTTTTT. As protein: CAISDPGGTGGITGELFF.

Written as DNA, the CDR3 is TGTGCCTGGAGTTATAGAGGACAGCCCCAGCATTTT. Amino acid sequence: CAWSYRGQPQHF. The chain uses TRBV30 and TRBJ1-5; no clear D gene. The V end was cut by 2 bases, the J end by 7 bases, with 9 bases between. The CDR3 has 12 amino acids. Germline values: CDR1 GTSNPN, CDR2 SVGIG (reference sequence).

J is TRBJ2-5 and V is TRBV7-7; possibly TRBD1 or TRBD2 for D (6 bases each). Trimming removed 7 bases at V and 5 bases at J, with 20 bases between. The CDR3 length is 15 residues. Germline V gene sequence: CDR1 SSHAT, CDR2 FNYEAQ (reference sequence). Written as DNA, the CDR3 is TGTGCCAGCACCCAGAGCCCCGGGGGCAGGGAGACCCAGTACTTC. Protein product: CASTQSPGGRETQYF.

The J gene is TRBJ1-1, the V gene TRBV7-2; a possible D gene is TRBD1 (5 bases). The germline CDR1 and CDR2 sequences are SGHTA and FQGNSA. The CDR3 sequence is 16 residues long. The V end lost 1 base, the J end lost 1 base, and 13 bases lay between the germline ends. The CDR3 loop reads CASSLGSAGTNTEAFF. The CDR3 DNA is TGTGCCAGCAGCTTAGGTTCCGCGGGGACGAACACTGAAGCTTTCTTT.

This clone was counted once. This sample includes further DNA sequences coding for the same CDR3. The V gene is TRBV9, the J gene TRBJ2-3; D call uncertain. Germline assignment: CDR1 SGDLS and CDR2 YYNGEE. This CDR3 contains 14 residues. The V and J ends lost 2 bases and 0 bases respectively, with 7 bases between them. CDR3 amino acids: CASSVGRSTDTQYF. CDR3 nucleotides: TGTGCCAGCAGCGTGGGCAGGAGCACAGATACGCAGTATTTT.